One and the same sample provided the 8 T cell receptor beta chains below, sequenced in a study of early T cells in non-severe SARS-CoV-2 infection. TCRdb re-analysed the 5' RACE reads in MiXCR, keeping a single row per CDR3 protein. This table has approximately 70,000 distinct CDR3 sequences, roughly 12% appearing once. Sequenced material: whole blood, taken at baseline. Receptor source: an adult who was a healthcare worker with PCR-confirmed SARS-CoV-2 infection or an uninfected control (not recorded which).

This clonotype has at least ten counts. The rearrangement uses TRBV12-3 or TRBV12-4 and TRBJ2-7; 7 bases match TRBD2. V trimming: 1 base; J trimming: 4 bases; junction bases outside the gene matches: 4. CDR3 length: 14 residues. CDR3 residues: CASSLGGGGYEQYF. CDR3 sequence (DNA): TGTGCCAGCAGTTTAGGTGGCGGGGGTTACGAGCAGTACTTC.

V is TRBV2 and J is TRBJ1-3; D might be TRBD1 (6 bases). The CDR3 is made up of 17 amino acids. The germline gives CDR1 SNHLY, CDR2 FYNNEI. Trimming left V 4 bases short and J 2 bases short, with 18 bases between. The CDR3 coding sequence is TGTGCCAGCAGTGGGGGGTACAGGGAAGTGGCTGGAAACACCATATATTTT. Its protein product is CASSGGYREVAGNTIYF.

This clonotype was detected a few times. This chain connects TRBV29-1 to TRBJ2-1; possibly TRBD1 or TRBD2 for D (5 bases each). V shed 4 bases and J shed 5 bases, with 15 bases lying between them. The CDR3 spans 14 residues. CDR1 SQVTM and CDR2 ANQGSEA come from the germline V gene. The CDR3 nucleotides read TGCAGCGTTGCGTCAGGGACGGCACACAATGAGCAGTTCTTC. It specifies CSVASGTAHNEQFF.

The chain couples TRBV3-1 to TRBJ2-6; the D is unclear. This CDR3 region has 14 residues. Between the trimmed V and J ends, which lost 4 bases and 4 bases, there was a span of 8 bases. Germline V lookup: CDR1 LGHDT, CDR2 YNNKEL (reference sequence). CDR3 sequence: CASSRQLGANVLTF. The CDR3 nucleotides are TGTGCCAGCAGCCGGCAGCTGGGGGCCAACGTCCTGACTTTC.

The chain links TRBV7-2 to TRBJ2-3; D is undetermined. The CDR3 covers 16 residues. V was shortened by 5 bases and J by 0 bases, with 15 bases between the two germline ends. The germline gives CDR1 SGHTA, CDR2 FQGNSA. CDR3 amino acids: CASSPTTRLSTDTQYF. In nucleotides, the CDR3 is TGTGCCAGCAGCCCAACGACCCGTCTTAGCACAGATACGCAGTATTTT. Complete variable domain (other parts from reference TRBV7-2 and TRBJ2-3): GAGVSQSPSNKVTEKGKDVELRCDPISGHTALYWYRQSLGQGLEFLIYFQGNSAPDKSGLPSDRFSAERTGGSVSTLTIQRTQQEDSAVYLCASSPTTRLSTDTQYFGPGTRLTVL.

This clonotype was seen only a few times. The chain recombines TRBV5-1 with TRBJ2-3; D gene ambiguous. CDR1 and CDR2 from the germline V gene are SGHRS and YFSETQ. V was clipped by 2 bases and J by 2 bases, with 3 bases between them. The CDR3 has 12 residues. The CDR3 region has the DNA TGCGCCAGCAGCTTATTCACAGATACGCAGTATTTT. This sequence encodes CASSLFTDTQYF. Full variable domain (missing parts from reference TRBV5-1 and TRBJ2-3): KAGVTQTPRYLIKTRGQQVTLSCSPISGHRSVSWYQQTPGQGLQFLFEYFSETQRNKGNFPGRFSGRQFSNSRSEMNVSTLELGDSALYLCASSLFTDTQYFGPGTRLTVL.

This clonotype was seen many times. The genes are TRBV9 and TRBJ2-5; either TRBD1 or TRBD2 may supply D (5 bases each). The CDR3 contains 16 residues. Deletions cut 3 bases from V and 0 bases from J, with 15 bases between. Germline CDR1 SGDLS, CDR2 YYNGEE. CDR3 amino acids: CASSGGTTRYQETQYF. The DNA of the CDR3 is TGTGCCAGCAGCGGAGGGACGACCCGGTACCAAGAGACCCAGTACTTC.

The CDR3 DNA reads as TGTGCCAGCAGCCATCGGCGGGGGTCCTACGAGCAGTACTTC. Encoded protein: CASSHRRGSYEQYF. This sequence joins TRBV11-1 and TRBJ2-7, with 7 bases lining up with TRBD2. CDR1 and CDR2 (germline): SGHAT, FQDESV (reference sequence). The CDR3 is made up of 14 amino acids. J gave up 1 base and V 5 bases, and 5 bases lay outside the gene matches.